A selection of T cell receptor beta chains follows, all from one sample in a study of type 1 and type 2 diabetes patients. MiXCR, applied by TCRdb to the multiplex PCR reads, yields one record per CDR3 protein. The table shows some 250,000 distinct CDR3 sequences, with 40% to 50% occurring only once. The sequencing sample was made of peripheral blood mononuclear cells (PBMCs). The receptors were sampled from a man between 18 and 35 years old with type 2 diabetes. The CDR3 runs from the conserved cysteine through the conserved F or W. A D gene is named only where the DNA matches it firmly. Clone size appears in some rows only: once, few, many, or a class for an expanded clone.

v_gene,d_gene,j_gene,abundance,CDR3aa,CDR3nt
TRBV6-6,NA,TRBJ2-1,NA,CASSYARTGQNEQFF,TGTGCCAGCAGTTACGCTCGAACAGGGCAAAATGAGCAGTTCTTC
TRBV19,TRBD1,TRBJ2-7,NA,CASSNDRGSHEQYF,TGTGCCAGTAGCAACGACAGGGGCTCCCACGAGCAGTACTTC
TRBV20-1,NA,TRBJ2-1,few,CSADRRPTVNEQFF,TGCAGTGCAGACCGGAGACCAACAGTCAATGAGCAGTTCTTC
TRBV19,NA,TRBJ1-5,NA,CASSSTGYSNQPQHF,TGTGCCAGTAGTTCCACAGGTTATAGCAATCAGCCCCAGCATTTT
TRBV7-3,TRBD2,TRBJ2-3,few,CASSLSSGATDTQYF,TGTGCCAGCAGCTTAAGTAGCGGGGCCACAGATACGCAGTATTTT
TRBV6-5,NA,TRBJ2-7,NA,CASDRRSSYEQYF,TGTGCCAGCGATCGTCGGAGCTCCTACGAGCAGTACTTC
TRBV19,NA,TRBJ1-5,once,CASRSTQGYLNQPQHF,TGTGCCAGTAGGAGCACACAAGGGTACCTCAATCAGCCCCAGCATTTT
TRBV19,NA,TRBJ1-2,NA,CASSPKDKPGYTF,TGTGCCAGTAGTCCCAAGGACAAGCCTGGCTACACCTTC
TRBV18,TRBD1,TRBJ2-7,NA,CASSPRDSTYEQYF,TGTGCCAGCTCACCAAGGGACAGTACTTACGAGCAGTACTTC
TRBV10-1,TRBD1,TRBJ2-1,few,CASSDRGEQFF,TGCGCCAGCAGTGACAGGGGGGAGCAGTTCTTC
TRBV10-3,NA,TRBJ1-1,NA,CAISEPGNSNTEAFF,TGTGCCATCAGTGAGCCGGGAAATAGTAACACTGAAGCTTTCTTT
TRBV27,NA,TRBJ2-7,few,CASSLAPTGYEQYF,TGTGCCAGCAGTTTAGCCCCCACGGGCTACGAGCAGTACTTC
TRBV7-3,TRBD1,TRBJ1-1,NA,CASSLTGGMNTEAFF,TGTGCCAGCAGTCTTACAGGGGGCATGAACACTGAAGCTTTCTTT
TRBV20-1,TRBD1,TRBJ2-7,NA,CSIQGQLYEQYF,TGCAGCATACAGGGACAGTTATACGAGCAGTACTTC
TRBV27,TRBD1,TRBJ1-2,once,CASSSTGVDGYTF,TGTGCCAGCAGTTCGACAGGGGTGGATGGCTACACCTTC
TRBV29-1,NA,TRBJ2-7,few,CSAETQSPYEQYF,TGCAGCGCAGAGACCCAGTCTCCCTACGAGCAGTACTTC
TRBV7-8,NA,TRBJ1-2,few,CASSYPGEANYGYTF,TGTGCCAGCAGCTACCCCGGAGAGGCCAACTATGGCTACACCTTC
TRBV27,NA,TRBJ1-5,NA,CASSLSRSNQPQHF,TGTGCCAGCAGTTTATCGAGAAGCAATCAGCCCCAGCATTTT
TRBV9,TRBD2,TRBJ2-1,NA,CASSPLAESTDEQFF,TGTGCCAGCAGCCCACTAGCGGAGTCGACAGATGAGCAGTTCTTC
TRBV4-2,TRBD1,TRBJ2-2,few,CASSQEDRGNTGELFF,TGTGCCAGCAGCCAAGAAGACAGGGGGAACACCGGGGAGCTGTTTTTT
TRBV6-2/TRBV6-3,NA,TRBJ1-2,NA,CASKSGTNYGYTF,TGTGCCAGCAAGTCAGGGACGAACTATGGCTACACCTTC
TRBV6-2/TRBV6-3,NA,TRBJ2-6,NA,CASSSRFWANVLTF,TGTGCCAGCAGTTCCCGCTTCTGGGCCAACGTCCTGACTTTC
TRBV28,TRBD1,TRBJ2-3,NA,CASSPTDRGSDTQYF,TGTGCCAGCAGTCCCACGGACAGGGGATCAGATACGCAGTATTTT
TRBV19,TRBD1,TRBJ1-5,NA,CASSTYGTASNQPQHF,TGTGCCAGTAGTACGTACGGGACAGCTAGCAATCAGCCCCAGCATTTT
TRBV19,TRBD1,TRBJ1-1,NA,CASSPPGQRNTEAFF,TGTGCCAGTAGCCCGCCGGGACAGCGGAACACTGAAGCTTTCTTT
TRBV14,TRBD2,TRBJ2-3,NA,CASSPRGVTDTQYF,TGTGCCAGCAGCCCCCGGGGGGTTACAGATACGCAGTATTTT
TRBV6-6,NA,TRBJ2-3,NA,CASSLQQTQYF,TGTGCCAGCAGTTTGCAGCAGACGCAGTATTTT
TRBV18,NA,TRBJ2-1,NA,CASSPSPGTPFEQFF,TGTGCCAGCTCACCGTCCCCCGGGACGCCGTTCGAGCAGTTCTTC
TRBV25-1,NA,TRBJ2-3,few,CASSAWGLRQGQRTDTQYF,TGTGCCAGCAGTGCCTGGGGTCTTCGTCAGGGGCAACGCACAGATACGCAGTATTTT
TRBV7-9,TRBD1,TRBJ2-7,few,CASSNRDRYEQYF,TGTGCCAGCAGCAATCGGGACAGGTACGAGCAGTACTTC
TRBV19,NA,TRBJ2-7,few,CASTKSRDAGPYEQYF,TGTGCCAGTACCAAATCCCGGGACGCCGGCCCCTACGAGCAGTACTTC
TRBV19,NA,TRBJ2-3,NA,CASSIGSADTQYF,TGTGCCAGTAGTATCGGATCCGCAGATACGCAGTATTTT
TRBV6-5,NA,TRBJ1-1,NA,CASSSAQGTEAFF,TGTGCCAGCAGTTCTGCGCAGGGCACTGAAGCTTTCTTT
TRBV6-6,NA,TRBJ2-1,NA,CASRWGGLGSYNEQFF,TGTGCCAGCAGGTGGGGGGGCCTTGGCTCCTACAATGAGCAGTTCTTC
TRBV20-1,NA,TRBJ1-2,NA,CSARRGGANYGYTF,TGCAGTGCCAGGCGGGGCGGGGCGAACTATGGCTACACCTTC
TRBV29-1,TRBD1,TRBJ2-7,NA,CSAETGAYEQYF,TGCAGCGCCGAGACAGGGGCCTACGAGCAGTACTTC